This TCR beta chain was identified during a study of blood T cell repertoires in COVID-19. Study overall: There were acute and convalescent COVID-19 samples, and they came from the United States, Italy and Spain. T cells, B-cell-depleted T cells, or PBMCs supplied cDNA or gDNA.

In its sample, this clone was seen a few times. This CDR3 has 13 residues. Per germline, CDR1 SGHTA and CDR2 FQGNSA. Germline trimming cut 5 bases from V and 7 bases from J; bases unmatched to any gene: 6. In the study's own analysis: The assay estimated nucleated cells by amplifying reference gene primers. Profiled with immunoSEQ multiplex PCR; TCRdb holds only in-frame clones, not every one. That table furnishes V, J and clone size, whereas the DNA furnished D and trimming. The table lists some 180,000 clones, approximately 80% of them singletons. Source material: peripheral blood. The chain combines TRBV7-2 with TRBJ2-3; TRBD2 matches 7 bases. This receptor was taken from a woman aged 45 to 65 with active or convalescent COVID-19. In DNA, the CDR3 is TGTGCCAGCAGCCCGTCGCGGGGGAATACGCAGTATTTT. This gives the protein CASSPSRGNTQYF.